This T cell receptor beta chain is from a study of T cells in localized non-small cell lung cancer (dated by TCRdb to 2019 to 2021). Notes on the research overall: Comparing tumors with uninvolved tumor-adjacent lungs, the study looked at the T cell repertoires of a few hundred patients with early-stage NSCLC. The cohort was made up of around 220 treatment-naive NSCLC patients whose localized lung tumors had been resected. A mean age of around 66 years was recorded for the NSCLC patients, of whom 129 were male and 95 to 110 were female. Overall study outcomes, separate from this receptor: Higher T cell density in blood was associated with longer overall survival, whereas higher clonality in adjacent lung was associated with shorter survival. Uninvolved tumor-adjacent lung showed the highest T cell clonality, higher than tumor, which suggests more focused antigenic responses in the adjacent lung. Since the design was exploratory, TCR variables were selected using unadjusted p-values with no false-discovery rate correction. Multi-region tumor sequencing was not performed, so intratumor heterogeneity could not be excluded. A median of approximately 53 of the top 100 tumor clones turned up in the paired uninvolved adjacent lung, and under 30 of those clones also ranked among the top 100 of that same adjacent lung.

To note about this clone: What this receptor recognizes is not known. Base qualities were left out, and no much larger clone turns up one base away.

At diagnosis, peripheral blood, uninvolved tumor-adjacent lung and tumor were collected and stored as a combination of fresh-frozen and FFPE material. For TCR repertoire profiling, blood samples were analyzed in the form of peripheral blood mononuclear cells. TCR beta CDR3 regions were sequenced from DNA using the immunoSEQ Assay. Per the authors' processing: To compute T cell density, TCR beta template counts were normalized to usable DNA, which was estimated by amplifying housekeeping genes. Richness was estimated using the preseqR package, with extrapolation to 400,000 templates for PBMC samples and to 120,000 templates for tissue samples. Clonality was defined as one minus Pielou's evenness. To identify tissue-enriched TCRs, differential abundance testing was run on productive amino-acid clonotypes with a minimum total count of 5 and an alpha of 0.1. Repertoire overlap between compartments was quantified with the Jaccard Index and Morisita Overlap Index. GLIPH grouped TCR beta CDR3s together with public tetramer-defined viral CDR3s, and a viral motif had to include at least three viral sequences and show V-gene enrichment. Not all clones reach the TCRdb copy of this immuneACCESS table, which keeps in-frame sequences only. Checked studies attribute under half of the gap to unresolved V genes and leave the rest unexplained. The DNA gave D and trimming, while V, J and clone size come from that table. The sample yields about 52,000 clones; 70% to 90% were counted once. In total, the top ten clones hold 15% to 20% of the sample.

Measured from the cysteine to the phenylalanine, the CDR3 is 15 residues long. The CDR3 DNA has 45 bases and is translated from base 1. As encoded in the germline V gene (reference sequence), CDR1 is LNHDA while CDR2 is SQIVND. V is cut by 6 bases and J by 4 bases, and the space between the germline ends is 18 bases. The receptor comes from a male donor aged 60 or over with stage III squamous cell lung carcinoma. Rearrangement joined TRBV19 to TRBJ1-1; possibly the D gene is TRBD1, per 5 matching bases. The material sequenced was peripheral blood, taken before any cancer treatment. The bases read TGTGCCAGTAGGTTTACCGGGGCGGGGGGCACTGAAGCTTTCTTT. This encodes CASRFTGAGGTEAFF.